These 27 T cell receptor beta chains were sequenced from one sample in a study of cytomegalovirus exposure and HLA in healthy donors. PCR primers comprised 60 Vbeta and 13 Jbeta primers. The assay was immunoSEQ multiplex PCR, and TCRdb's table has in-frame clones only and misses some. This table has about 140,000 clones, 79% appearing once. Sequencing was carried out using PBMCs. The origin of the receptors is a man aged 40-50 years in good health and CMV-seropositive.

V gene TRBV10-2 combines with J gene TRBJ1-5; no reliable D call. The CDR3 is made up of 15 amino acids. V lost 0 bases and J lost 5, with 11 bases in between. The germline V gene encodes CDR1 WSHSY and CDR2 SAAADI. The CDR3 loop reads CASSESIVSYQPQHF. The CDR3 nucleotides are TGCGCCAGCAGTGAGTCAATTGTGAGTTATCAGCCCCAGCATTTT.

This chain links TRBV10-3 with TRBJ2-3; 11 positions agree with TRBD2. Germline CDR1 ENHRY, CDR2 SYGVKD. Trimming at V came to 4 bases and at J to 0 bases, leaving 9 bases not matched to a gene. The CDR3 spans 18 residues. CDR3 nucleotide sequence: TGTGCCATCAGTGCCGGGACTAGCGGAGACCCTAGCACAGATACGCAGTATTTT. It is translated as CAISAGTSGDPSTDTQYF.

Concerning this clone: Mismatch with germline at one junction end may stem from a read error. The genes are TRBV7-7 and TRBJ2-2, with 7 bases fitting TRBD2. The CDR3 consists of 15 residues. From germline, CDR1 is SSHAT and CDR2 FNYEAQ (reference sequence). The CDR3: CASSSGTTNTGELFF. CDR3 bases: TGTGCTAGCAGCTCCGGGACTACGAACACCGGGGAGCTGTTTTTT.

This CDR3 is CASSLLGAGGNTIYF. The CDR3 coding sequence is TGTGCCAGCAGCTTATTGGGGGCAGGTGGAAACACCATATATTTT. The V gene is TRBV7-9, the J gene TRBJ1-3; D is possibly TRBD1 (6 bases). This CDR3 has 15 residues. V gave up 2 bases and J gave up 3 bases, with 11 bases separating them. Germline assignment: CDR1 SEHNR and CDR2 FQNEAQ (reference sequence). Combining the CDR3 with reference TRBV7-9 and TRBJ1-3 gives the whole variable domain DTGVSQNPRHKITKRGQNVTFRCDPISEHNRLYWYRQTLGQGPEFLTYFQNEAQLEKSRLLSDRFSAERPKGSFSTLEIQRTEQGDSAMYLCASSLLGAGGNTIYFGEGSWLTVV.

In its sample, this clone was seen a few times. The J gene is TRBJ2-7, the V gene TRBV29-1, with 8 bases lining up with TRBD2. This CDR3 is built from 15 residues. Germline V CDR1 and CDR2: SQVTM, ANQGSEA. The ends lost 4 bases at V and 6 bases at J; junction bases unmatched: 14. The chain's CDR3 is CSVGPISGTGSEQYF. CDR3 in DNA: TGCAGCGTTGGCCCCATTAGCGGGACGGGCTCCGAGCAGTACTTC.

Here the CDR3 DNA reads TGTGCCAGTAGTAGTGGACTAGCGGGACTGAAGACCGGGGAGCTGTTTTTT. It is translated as CASSSGLAGLKTGELFF. J is TRBJ2-2 and V is TRBV19, with 12 positions matching TRBD2. With V trimmed by 4 bases and J by 5 bases, 8 bases remained unmatched. This CDR3 is 17 amino acids long. The germline CDR1 and CDR2 sequences are LNHDA and SQIVND (reference sequence).

The gene calls are TRBV5-6 and TRBJ1-5; unclear D gene. The germline V and J ends were trimmed by 0 bases and 7 bases, with 8 bases remaining between them. The V gene's germline CDR1 is SGHDT and CDR2 YYEEEE. The CDR3 is 13 residues long. CDR3 protein: CASSLGRRQPQHF. The DNA for the CDR3 is TGTGCCAGCAGCTTGGGAAGGCGGCAGCCCCAGCATTTT.

The genes are TRBV10-3 and TRBJ2-7, with 7 bases that match TRBD2. V trimming: 6 bases; J trimming: 0 bases; junction bases outside the gene matches: 11. CDR1 and CDR2 from the germline V gene are ENHRY and SYGVKD. The CDR3 runs to 16 residues. CDR3 in amino acids: CAISVRDGGTSYEQYF. The CDR3 region has the DNA TGTGCCATCAGCGTCCGGGACGGGGGGACCTCCTACGAGCAGTACTTC.

The chain uses TRBV6-5 and TRBJ1-5, with D possibly matching TRBD1 (6 bases). Per the germline V gene, CDR1 is MNHEY and CDR2 is SVGAGI. This CDR3 region has 15 residues. The germline V and J ends were trimmed by 4 bases and 2 bases, with 12 bases remaining between them. CDR3 sequence: CASSSAGAGNQPQHF. Written as DNA, the CDR3 is TGTGCCAGCAGTTCGGCAGGGGCGGGCAATCAGCCCCAGCATTTT.

The rearrangement uses TRBV4-1 and TRBJ2-5; 7 bases fit TRBD2. The J call may be in error: the DNA end matches TRBJ2-7 better. This CDR3 has 14 amino acids. Per germline, CDR1 MGHRA and CDR2 YSYEKL. DNA of the CDR3: TGCGCCAGCAGCGAATACGGGACTACCTACGAGCAGTACTTC. Its protein is CASSEYGTTYEQYF.

V and J are TRBV2 and TRBJ1-2; a weak D match, TRBD1 (6 bases). V was trimmed by 5 bases and J by 1 base, leaving 11 bases between them. The CDR3 runs 14 residues. CDR1 and CDR2 (germline): SNHLY, FYNNEI. CDR3 region: CASSSGELNYGYTF. In DNA form, the CDR3 reads TGTGCCAGCAGTTCAGGGGAGCTTAACTATGGCTACACCTTC.

The genes are TRBV10-3 and TRBJ1-2, with D tentatively TRBD1 (5 bases). This CDR3 region has 13 residues. CDR1 and CDR2 (germline): ENHRY, SYGVKD. The germline V and J ends were trimmed by 2 bases and 8 bases, with 12 bases remaining between them. CDR3 protein: CAISETGGGGYTF. CDR3 nucleotides: TGTGCCATCAGTGAGACGGGGGGAGGCGGCTACACCTTC.

The chain couples TRBV7-2 to TRBJ2-1; a possible D gene is TRBD2 (5 bases). Germline values: CDR1 SGHTA, CDR2 FQGNSA. Trimming removed 1 base from V and 3 bases from J, with 13 bases in between. The CDR3 has 16 amino acids. In nucleotides, the CDR3 is TGTGCCAGCAGCTTAGGCGTGCGGGTTGGCTACAATGAGCAGTTCTTC. It specifies CASSLGVRVGYNEQFF.

The chain employs TRBV6-5 and TRBJ1-6, with TRBD1 matching over 8 bases. From germline, CDR1 is MNHEY and CDR2 SVGAGI. The CDR3 is made up of 15 amino acids. Trimming took 3 bases from V and 8 from J; bases not matched to a gene: 6. The DNA for the CDR3 is TGTGCCAGCAGTTATCTGCAGGGGGCGGATTCACCCCTCCACTTT. Translated: CASSYLQGADSPLHF.

This clone was seen just once. The chain is built from TRBV6-4 and TRBJ2-5; D gene uncertain. The CDR3 sequence is 14 residues long. Germline CDR1 and CDR2: MRHNA and SNTAGT. The V gene lost 5 bases and the J gene lost 11 bases, with 21 bases spanning the gap. The CDR3 spells CASSPRKSSAPQYF. CDR3 sequence (DNA): TGTGCCAGCAGTCCTAGAAAGTCTTCCGCCCCGCAGTACTTC.

The chain has TRBV30 and TRBJ1-3, with D possibly matching TRBD1 (5 bases). The V end lost 5 bases, the J end lost 3 bases, and 11 bases lay between the germline ends. Germline loops: CDR1 GTSNPN, CDR2 SVGIG (reference sequence). The CDR3 is 13 residues long. The CDR3 region is CAWDPGFGNTIYF. The DNA of the CDR3 is TGTGCCTGGGATCCAGGGTTTGGAAACACCATATATTTT.

V and J are TRBV6-5 and TRBJ1-6; no clear D gene. V was cut by 0 bases and J by 12 bases, with 9 bases left in between. The CDR3 contains 13 residues. Germline-derived CDR1 and CDR2 are MNHEY and SVGAGI. Written as DNA, the CDR3 is TGTGCCAGCAGTTACTCCCCCAGCGGACCCCTCCACTTT. Protein: CASSYSPSGPLHF.

The rearrangement links TRBV19 to TRBJ1-3; D gene uncertain. From germline, CDR1 is LNHDA and CDR2 SQIVND (reference sequence). Trimming took 7 bases from V and 0 from J, leaving 16 bases between them. The CDR3 is 16 amino acids. The CDR3 region has the DNA TGTGCCAGTACCACTTTGGGCCTCAGCTCTGGAAACACCATATATTTT. This codes for CASTTLGLSSGNTIYF.

Concerning this clone: The germline gene is not matched at one end of the junction; a read error may be the cause. This specimen includes other DNA sequences encoding the same CDR3. The rearrangement links TRBV9 to TRBJ1-5; D is perhaps TRBD1 (6 bases). The CDR3 consists of 17 residues. The germline gives CDR1 SGDLS, CDR2 YYNGEE. CDR3 sequence reads: CASTAKGGQGNNQPQHF. The CDR3 nucleotides are TGTGCCAGCACCGCCAAGGGGGGGCAGGGTAACAATCAGCCCCAGCACTTT.

This clone appeared a few times. The chain links TRBV4-1 to TRBJ2-5; TRBD2 agrees at 9 bases. In germline, CDR1 is MGHRA, CDR2 YSYEKL. Trimming took 4 bases from V and 4 from J; bases not matched to a gene: 13. This CDR3 contains 17 residues. The CDR3 reads CASSPIIRGRAPETQYF. The CDR3 coding sequence is TGCGCCAGCAGCCCAATAATCCGCGGGAGGGCCCCAGAGACCCAGTACTTC.

In DNA form, the CDR3 reads TGTGCCAGTAGTAGGGGAGGGAGTACAGATACGCAGTATTTT. Translating it yields CASSRGGSTDTQYF. The gene calls are TRBV19 and TRBJ2-3; TRBD2 aligns across 7 bases. With 4 bases clipped from V and 3 bases from J, the junction kept 4 bases outside the gene matches. Germline CDR1 reads LNHDA; CDR2 reads SQIVND (reference sequence). This CDR3 region has 14 residues. Using reference TRBV19 and TRBJ2-3 for the parts outside the CDR3, the full variable domain is DGGITQSPKYLFRKEGQNVTLSCEQNLNHDAMYWYRQDPGQGLRLIYYSQIVNDFQKGDIAEGYSVSREKKESFPLTVTSAQKNPTAFYLCASSRGGSTDTQYFGPGTRLTVL.

Of note for this clone: This sample also contains other DNA sequences that code for the same CDR3. The chain couples TRBV28 to TRBJ2-1, with D uncertain. Deletions cut 2 bases from V and 4 bases from J, with 6 bases between. The germline V gene encodes CDR1 MDHEN and CDR2 SYDVKM. This CDR3 region has 13 residues. The CDR3 nucleotides are TGTGCCAGCAGTTTAAGCTCGTACAATGAGCAGTTCTTC. Translated, it gives CASSLSSYNEQFF.

The chain couples TRBV28 to TRBJ2-1; D is unresolved. In germline, CDR1 is MDHEN, CDR2 SYDVKM. Trimming removed 3 bases at V and 5 bases at J, with 8 bases between. CDR3 size: 13 residues. The CDR3, as DNA: TGTGCCAGCAGTTTCTTGTTTGACAATGAGCAGTTCTTC. This gives the protein CASSFLFDNEQFF.

The V and J genes are TRBV11-2 and TRBJ2-1; D might be TRBD1 (6 bases). This CDR3 is built from 14 residues. Germline V gene sequence: CDR1 SGHAT, CDR2 FQNNGV. Trimming removed 8 bases from V and 4 bases from J, with 15 bases in between. Written as DNA, the CDR3 is TGTGCCAGCCGACTCCAGGACAGTTACAATGAGCAGTTCTTC. Translation gives CASRLQDSYNEQFF.

This clone was detected a few times. The chain is built from TRBV14 and TRBJ1-6; D is perhaps TRBD1 (6 bases). The CDR3 loop spans 13 amino acids. The V gene lost 9 bases and the J gene lost 7 bases, with 13 bases spanning the gap. CDR1 SGHDN and CDR2 FVKESK come from the germline V gene. The CDR3 reads CASTRGLNSPLHF. The CDR3 DNA is TGTGCCAGTACCAGGGGATTGAATTCACCCCTCCACTTT.

The CDR3 loop reads CASSLGAGEGADTQYF. DNA of the CDR3: TGTGCCAGCAGCCTGGGGGCGGGAGAGGGCGCAGATACGCAGTATTTT. This chain connects TRBV11-3 to TRBJ2-3; a weak D match, TRBD2 (7 bases). V lost 5 bases, J lost 4 bases, and 19 bases lay in between. CDR1 SGHNT and CDR2 YENEEA come from the germline V gene. This CDR3 contains 16 residues.

This clone showed up just once. CDR3 DNA: TGTGCCAGTAGTACCCGGGACACCGAACATCTCACAGATACGCAGTATTTT. This sequence encodes CASSTRDTEHLTDTQYF. The V call is TRBV19, the J call TRBJ2-3; perhaps TRBD1 as D (6 bases). CDR3 length: 17 amino acids. The germline gives CDR1 LNHDA, CDR2 SQIVND (reference sequence). Deletions cut 4 bases from V and 2 bases from J, with 19 bases between.